The 7 T cell receptor beta chains reported below all come from one sample, sequenced in a study of blood T cell repertoires in COVID-19. The method was immunoSEQ multiplex PCR; TCRdb's version includes in-frame clones alone and lacks a portion of them. The table records some 250,000 clones, approximately 85% of them present only once. What was sequenced was peripheral blood. Source of these receptors: a woman in her 30s with acute or convalescent COVID-19.

The chain uses TRBV12-3 or TRBV12-4 and TRBJ1-1; D ambiguous. The V end lost 6 bases, the J end lost 6 bases, and 8 bases lay between the germline ends. The CDR3 has 11 amino acids. CDR3 in amino acids: CASSPWPEAFF. CDR3 in DNA: TGTGCCAGCAGCCCCTGGCCTGAAGCTTTCTTT.

CDR3 loop: CASSLLRGSEQYF. The DNA of the CDR3 is TGTGCCAGCAGCTTACTTCGGGGGTCCGAGCAGTACTTC. The chain joins TRBV7-2 to TRBJ2-7, with TRBD2 as a possible D gene (6 bases). In germline, CDR1 is SGHTA, CDR2 FQGNSA. The CDR3 totals 13 residues. Deletions cut 2 bases from V and 6 bases from J, with 11 bases between.

The chain couples TRBV12-5 to TRBJ2-5; no clear D gene. CDR1 is LGHNT, CDR2 FRNRAP, per germline. CDR3 size: 13 residues. V gave up 7 bases and J gave up 2 bases, with 11 bases separating them. The CDR3 DNA reads as TGTGCTAGTGTCTCTTCCCCGCAAGAGACCCAGTACTTC. Encoded protein: CASVSSPQETQYF.

This chain links TRBV9 with TRBJ2-7; 10 positions agree with TRBD2. V was clipped by 0 bases and J by 7 bases; unmatched bases: 4. CDR3 size: 14 residues. Germline-derived CDR1 and CDR2 are SGDLS and YYNGEE. The CDR3 sequence is CASSVVAGGEEQYF. CDR3 DNA: TGTGCCAGCAGCGTAGTAGCGGGAGGAGAAGAGCAGTACTTC.

The chain couples TRBV3-1 (or the pseudogene TRBV3-2) to TRBJ2-7; D gene ambiguous. The CDR3 runs 14 residues. Germline V gene lookup returns CDR1 LGHDT and CDR2 YNNKEL (reference sequence). V lost 1 base to trimming and J lost 3 bases, with 10 bases between them. CDR3 region: CASSQGGRNYEQYF. The CDR3, as DNA: TGTGCCAGCAGCCAAGGTGGCAGGAACTACGAGCAGTACTTC.

The CDR3 here is CAWSAVSEQFF. CDR3 DNA sequence: TGTGCCTGGAGTGCGGTTAGTGAGCAGTTCTTC. V usage is TRBV30 and J usage is TRBJ2-1; D ambiguous. There are 11 residues in the CDR3. The germline gives CDR1 GTSNPN, CDR2 SVGIG (reference sequence). V was trimmed by 1 base and J by 9 bases, leaving 7 bases between them.

The chain links TRBV6-5 to TRBJ1-5, with 8 bases lining up with TRBD1. Germline CDR1 is MNHEY and CDR2 is SVGAGI. CDR3 length: 14 residues. V shed 7 bases, J shed 7 bases, and the junction held 9 bases outside the gene matches. CDR3 loop: CASTLDRVLQPQHF. DNA for the CDR3: TGTGCCAGCACCCTGGACAGGGTGTTGCAGCCCCAGCATTTT.